This T cell receptor beta chain was recorded in a study of response to subunit inactivated influenza vaccine. MiXCR was run by TCRdb on the RT-PCR reads, yielding one entry per CDR3 protein. Of over 750,000 distinct CDR3 sequences detected, 21% appear once; the ten largest clones hold around 9.6%. The study, taken as a whole, reports: There was a suggestion from the authors that each seasonal influenza vaccination recruits few new T cells.

Germline values: CDR1 LGHNA, CDR2 YNFKEQ. Trimming at V came to 1 base and at J to 7 bases, leaving 10 bases not matched to a gene. This CDR3 contains 16 residues. This clonotype has more than one count but fewer than ten. Its target is not known. This chain links TRBV4-2 with TRBJ2-1; 7 positions agree with TRBD2. This clonotype was sampled from a man aged 50 or older who received an inactivated influenza vaccine. The starting material was PBMCs from blood, obtained more than 4 days after vaccination. The CDR3 reads CASSQVLSGRRNEQFF. The CDR3 DNA is TGTGCCAGCAGCCAAGTTCTTAGCGGGCGACGGAATGAGCAGTTCTTC.